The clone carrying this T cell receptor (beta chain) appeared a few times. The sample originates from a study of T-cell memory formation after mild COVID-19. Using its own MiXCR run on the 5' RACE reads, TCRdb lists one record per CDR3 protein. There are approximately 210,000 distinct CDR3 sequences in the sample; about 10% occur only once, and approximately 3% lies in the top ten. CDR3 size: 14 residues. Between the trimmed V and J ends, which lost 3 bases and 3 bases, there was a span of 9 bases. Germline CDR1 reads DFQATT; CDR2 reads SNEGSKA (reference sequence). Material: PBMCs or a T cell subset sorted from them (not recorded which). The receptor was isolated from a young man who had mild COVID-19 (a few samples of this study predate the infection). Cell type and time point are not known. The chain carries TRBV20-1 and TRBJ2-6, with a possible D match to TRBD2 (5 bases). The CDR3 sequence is CSASAGSGANVLTF. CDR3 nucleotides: TGCAGTGCTAGCGCTGGGAGTGGGGCCAACGTCCTGACTTTC.